These T cell receptor beta chains were read from a single sample in a study of radiotherapy plus CTLA-4 blockade in lung cancer. This table comes from immunoSEQ multiplex PCR, and its TCRdb copy is limited to in-frame clones, with some not included. The sample shows around 70,000 clones, around nine tenths of them seen only once. The sample was peripheral blood, taken from a patient treated with radiotherapy plus ipilimumab. The source is a human donor with non-small cell lung cancer that progressed on radiotherapy plus ipilimumab. The CDR3 runs from the conserved cysteine through the conserved F or W. The order of the fields is J gene, D gene, clone size, V gene, CDR3 DNA, CDR3 protein. The D gene is left open where the match is weak. Clone size is not always given. Where it is, it says once, few, many or a class for expanded clones.

>TRBJ1-1|NA|once|TRBV6-5
TGTGCCAGCACCAACCCGCGTGGACTGAACACTGAAGCTTTCTTT
CASTNPRGLNTEAFF
>TRBJ2-1|NA|NA|TRBV11-2
TGTGCCAGCAGCTCCGGGACGGGGAATGAGCAGTTCTTC
CASSSGTGNEQFF
>TRBJ1-1|NA|once|TRBV2
TGTGCCAGCAGTGGAGAGGGGAACACTGAAGCTTTCTTT
CASSGEGNTEAFF
>TRBJ2-1|NA|NA|TRBV7-2
TGTGCCAGCAGCGCGTCTCGCGTTTACTACAATGAGCAGTTCTTC
CASSASRVYYNEQFF
>TRBJ2-3|NA|NA|TRBV6-1
TGTGCCAGCAGTGACAGCGGAGATACGCAGTATTTT
CASSDSGDTQYF
>TRBJ2-1|TRBD1|once|TRBV6-1
TGTGCCAGCACAGAAACAGGGGGTTTTTACAATGAGCAGTTCTTC
CASTETGGFYNEQFF
>TRBJ2-1|TRBD2|once|TRBV5-4
TGTGCCACCGGGACTAGCCCGTCAAATGAGCAGTTCTTC
CATGTSPSNEQFF
>TRBJ2-3|NA|NA|TRBV4-2
TGTGCCAGCAGCCAAGGCACTAGCAGCACAGATACGCAGTATTTT
CASSQGTSSTDTQYF
>TRBJ2-7|TRBD1|NA|TRBV6-1
TGTGCCAGCGGGGACAGTTTCTACGAGCAGTACTTC
CASGDSFYEQYF
>TRBJ2-1|NA|NA|TRBV6-5
TGTGCCAGCAGTTGGGCCAATGGCAATGAGCAGTTCTTC
CASSWANGNEQFF
>TRBJ1-2|NA|NA|TRBV2
TGTGCCAGCAGTGGAAGAGAGACGGCGGATAACTATGGCTACACCTTC
CASSGRETADNYGYTF